This T cell receptor beta chain was observed in a study of identical twins. TCRdb reprocessed the 5' RACE reads via MiXCR and lists one record per CDR3 protein. Found here are around 280,000 distinct CDR3 sequences, about 8.3% of them singletons; the top ten hold 2% to 2.5%. General observations from the study: Zero-insertion analyses might be partly confounded by invariant T cells like MAIT and iNKT. Within twin pairs, the out-of-frame alpha sequences they shared showed excess low generation probability.

The CDR3 runs to 14 residues. Trimming removed 4 bases at V and 2 bases at J, with 12 bases between. Germline CDR1 is SGHRS and CDR2 is YFSETQ. This clonotype appeared a few times. Its antigen is still unknown. These data were likewise used in another study, on yellow fever vaccine responses in identical twins.

The chain joins TRBV5-1 to TRBJ2-5, with a possible D match to TRBD2 (6 bases). What was sequenced was memory (CD45RO+) T cells sorted from blood. This clonotype was sampled from a woman aged 18-30 years in good health. The CDR3 loop is CASSQAGKQETQYF. CDR3 coding DNA: TGCGCCAGCAGCCAGGCGGGGAAACAAGAGACCCAGTACTTC.